A selection of T cell receptor beta chains follows, all from one sample in a study of blood T cells in healthy people across ages. TCRdb redid the calling of the 5' RACE reads with MiXCR, one entry per CDR3 protein. Among hundreds of thousands of distinct CDR3 sequences listed, about 28% were seen once. Sequencing was carried out using blood. The receptor set was obtained from a woman aged 80 or older in good health. Each CDR3 is given with its conserved first and last residue. A D gene is named only where the DNA matches it firmly. Size is stated for part of the rows, as once, few or many counts, or as a class when the clone is expanded.

TRBV20-1,TRBJ2-1,-,-,CSARLTGPHNEQFF,TGCAGTGCCCGCCTTACCGGGCCCCACAATGAGCAGTTCTTC
TRBV21-1,TRBJ2-1,-,many,CASPDSRGEGSEQFF,TGTGCCAGCCCAGATTCGCGGGGGGAGGGAAGTGAGCAGTTCTTC
TRBV20-1,TRBJ1-6,TRBD1,few,CSAPGQGWGSPLHF,TGCAGTGCCCCAGGACAGGGGTGGGGTTCACCCCTCCACTTT
TRBV20-1,TRBJ2-3,-,-,CSARDPRLSGTDTQYF,TGCAGTGCTAGAGATCCCAGACTAAGCGGGACAGATACGCAGTATTTT
TRBV7-2,TRBJ2-7,-,-,CTSQPTGLSYNEQYF,TGTACCAGCCAACCGACAGGTCTCTCCTACAATGAGCAGTACTTC
TRBV30,TRBJ2-1,TRBD1,many,CAWSTGTGGERQFF,TGTGCCTGGAGCACCGGGACAGGGGGCGAACGGCAGTTCTTC
TRBV13,TRBJ2-3,-,many,CASSPPPLDSHTDTQYF,TGTGCCAGCAGTCCCCCGCCCCTGGACAGTCACACAGATACGCAGTATTTT
TRBV5-1,TRBJ1-2,-,-,CASSLDSPSYSYTF,TGCGCCAGCAGCTTGGACAGCCCTTCCTATAGCTACACCTTC
TRBV30,TRBJ1-6,-,-,CAWRGRGILNSPLHF,TGTGCCTGGAGAGGAAGGGGGATTCTTAATTCACCCCTCCACTTT
TRBV12-3/TRBV12-4,TRBJ1-2,TRBD1,many,CASRPPGQGFGNYGYTF,TGTGCCAGCAGACCGCCGGGACAGGGTTTCGGTAACTATGGCTACACCTTC
TRBV5-5,TRBJ1-3,-,-,CASSLRESAGNTIYF,TGTGCCAGCAGCCTCCGGGAGTCAGCTGGAAACACCATATATTTT
TRBV28,TRBJ2-5,-,-,CANRDTVQYNEQYF,TGTGCCAACCGGGACACCGTCCAGTACAATGAGCAGTACTTC
TRBV7-2,TRBJ2-7,-,-,CASSLRDFRNEQYF,TGTGCCAGCAGCCTACGGGACTTTAGAAACGAGCAGTACTTC
TRBV5-1,TRBJ1-2,TRBD1,many,CATAGTGGGIGYTF,TGCGCCACCGCCGGGACAGGGGGCGGAATTGGCTACACCTTC
TRBV21-1,TRBJ2-5,-,-,CASSKGGGSNRNEQYF,TGTGCCAGCAGCAAAGGTGGGGGCAGCAATCGGAATGAGCAGTACTTC
TRBV7-9,TRBJ2-1,-,many,CASSLGDPGYNEQFF,TGTGCCAGCAGCTTAGGGGACCCGGGCTACAATGAGCAGTTCTTC
TRBV7-2,TRBJ2-7,-,many,CASSPGGRGTYF,TGTGCCAGCAGCCCGGGGGGCAGGGGGACGTACTTC
TRBV18,TRBJ2-3,-,-,CASSLLGHHTDTQYF,TGTGCCAGCTCACTGCTCGGGCACCACACAGATACGCAGTATTTT
TRBV6-2/TRBV6-3,TRBJ1-1,TRBD1,-,CASSKSGGTLMNTEAFF,TGTGCCAGCAGTAAATCAGGGGGGACGCTCATGAACACTGAAGCTTTCTTT
TRBV7-2,TRBJ2-3,-,many,CASSHILGDTDTQYF,TGTGCCAGCAGCCATATACTGGGAGACACAGATACGCAGTATTTT
TRBV4-3,TRBJ2-3,-,-,CASSQDHRGGRDAQYF,TGCGCCAGCAGCCAAGATCATAGGGGGGGTAGAGATGCGCAGTATTTT
TRBV5-1,TRBJ2-3,TRBD2,few,CASSLATRGGAGTDTQYF,TGCGCCAGCAGCTTGGCCACTCGCGGGGGGGCCGGCACAGATACGCAGTATTTT
TRBV11-2,TRBJ1-1,-,few,CASSLGSIVTFF,TGTGCCAGCAGCTTAGGATCAATCGTAACTTTCTTT
TRBV27,TRBJ1-6,-,-,CASRGDQVVSSPLHF,TGTGCCAGCCGGGGGGATCAGGTGGTTAGTTCACCCCTCCACTTT
TRBV18,TRBJ1-2,TRBD1,-,CASYSGTGNGYTF,TGTGCCAGCTACTCCGGGACAGGGAATGGCTACACCTTC
TRBV11-2,TRBJ2-1,-,many,CASSPSPSHYEQFF,TGTGCCAGCAGCCCAAGCCCTAGCCATTATGAGCAGTTCTTC
TRBV20-1,TRBJ1-2,-,many,CSAHYPNYGYTF,TGCAGCGCACACTATCCTAACTATGGCTACACCTTC
TRBV28,TRBJ2-7,TRBD1,-,CASSLPGQGIYNEQYF,TGTGCCAGCAGCCTCCCGGGACAGGGTATCTACAATGAGCAGTACTTC
TRBV5-1,TRBJ2-5,TRBD1,many,CASSPLTGVEVETQYF,TGCGCCAGCAGCCCCTTGACAGGGGTGGAGGTGGAGACCCAGTACTTC
TRBV3-1,TRBJ2-7,TRBD2,-,CASSRRAGGLDEQYF,TGTGCCAGCAGCCGAAGAGCGGGGGGGTTGGACGAGCAGTACTTC
TRBV12-3/TRBV12-4,TRBJ1-2,-,-,CASSPSTQGNYGYTF,TGTGCCAGCAGTCCGAGTACCCAGGGGAACTATGGCTACACCTTC
TRBV5-1,TRBJ2-5,TRBD2,many,CASSPGTTVSETQYF,TGCGCCAGCAGCCCTGGGACTACTGTCTCGGAGACCCAGTACTTC
TRBV4-2,TRBJ2-2,TRBD2,-,CASSQDDLSGGRMVGLFF,TGTGCCAGCAGCCAAGATGACCTATCGGGGGGTCGGATGGTTGGGCTGTTTTTT
TRBV7-9,TRBJ1-1,TRBD1,-,CASNPDRRNTEAFF,TGTGCCAGCAACCCGGACAGGCGGAACACTGAAGCTTTCTTT
TRBV12-3/TRBV12-4,TRBJ1-5,TRBD1,-,CASRGGQGGNQPQHF,TGTGCCAGCAGGGGTGGACAGGGAGGGAATCAGCCCCAGCATTTT
TRBV9,TRBJ2-7,-,-,CASSVAGRGNDEQYF,TGTGCCAGCAGCGTAGCAGGCAGGGGAAACGACGAGCAGTACTTC
TRBV7-2,TRBJ2-1,TRBD2,many,CASSLTRRGGGRAEQFF,TGTGCCAGCAGCTTAACCCGGCGGGGGGGCGGTAGGGCGGAGCAGTTCTTC
TRBV25-1,TRBJ1-6,-,-,CASSESVSLSPLHF,TGTGCCAGTAGTGAATCGGTTTCTCTTTCACCCCTCCACTTT
TRBV18,TRBJ1-1,-,-,CAGSPPGEEGNTEAFF,TGTGCCGGCTCACCACCGGGGGAGGAAGGGAACACTGAAGCTTTCTTT
TRBV3-1,TRBJ2-3,-,-,CASSQISGFGTDTQYF,TGTGCCAGCAGCCAAATTTCAGGGTTTGGAACAGATACGCAGTATTTT